This T cell receptor beta chain was recorded in a study of cytomegalovirus exposure and HLA in healthy donors. Findings of the study overall: For most TCR beta V segments, an earlier analysis put the productive rate at about 90% or about 30% of the time.

This clone was seen a few times. Its antigen is not identified. Researchers ran the PCR with 60 Vbeta and 13 Jbeta primers. Here immunoSEQ multiplex PCR was the method, and the copy in TCRdb shows in-frame clones only, minus some. The profile shows about 110,000 clones, around 80% of them singletons. Trimming took 0 bases from V and 6 from J; bases not matched to a gene: 0. CDR1 is MNHNS, CDR2 SASEGT, per germline. This CDR3 has 14 amino acids. Material: PBMCs. This TCR derives from a man between 25 and 39 years old in good health and CMV-seropositive. This sequence joins TRBV6-1 and TRBJ1-2; the match to TRBD1 covers 11 bases. As DNA, the CDR3 is TGTGCCAGCAGTGAAGCGGGACAGGGGGATGGCTACACCTTC. As protein: CASSEAGQGDGYTF.